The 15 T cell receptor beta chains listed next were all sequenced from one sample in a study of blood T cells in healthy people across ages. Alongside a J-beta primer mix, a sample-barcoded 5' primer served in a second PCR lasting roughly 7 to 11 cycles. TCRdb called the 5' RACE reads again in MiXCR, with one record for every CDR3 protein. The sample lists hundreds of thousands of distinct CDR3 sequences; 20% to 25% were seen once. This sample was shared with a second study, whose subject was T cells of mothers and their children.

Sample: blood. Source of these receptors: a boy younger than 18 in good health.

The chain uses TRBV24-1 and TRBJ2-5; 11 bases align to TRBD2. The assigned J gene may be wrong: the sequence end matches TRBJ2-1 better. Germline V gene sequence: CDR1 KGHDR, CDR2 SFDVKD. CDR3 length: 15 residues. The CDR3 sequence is CATSDAGLAANEQFF. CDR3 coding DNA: TGTGCCACCAGTGACGCGGGACTAGCGGCCAATGAGCAGTTCTTC.

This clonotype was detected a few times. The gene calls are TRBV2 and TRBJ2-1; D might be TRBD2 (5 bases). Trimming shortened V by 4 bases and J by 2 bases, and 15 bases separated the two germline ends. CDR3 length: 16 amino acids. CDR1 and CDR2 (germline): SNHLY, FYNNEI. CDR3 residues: CASSVSADLAYNEQFF. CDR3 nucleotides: TGTGCCAGCAGTGTATCAGCGGACCTAGCCTACAATGAGCAGTTCTTC.

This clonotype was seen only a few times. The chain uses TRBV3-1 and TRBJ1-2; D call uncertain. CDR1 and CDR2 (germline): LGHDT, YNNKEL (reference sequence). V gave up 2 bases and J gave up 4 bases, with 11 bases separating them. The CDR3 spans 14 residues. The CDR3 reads CASSQRTDSYGYTF. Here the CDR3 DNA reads TGTGCCAGCAGCCAACGGACGGATTCCTATGGCTACACCTTC.

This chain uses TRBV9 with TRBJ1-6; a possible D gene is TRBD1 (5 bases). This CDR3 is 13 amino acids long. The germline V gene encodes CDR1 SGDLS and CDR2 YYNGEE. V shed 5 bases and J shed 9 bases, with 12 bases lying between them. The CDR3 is CASSPDNFSPLHF. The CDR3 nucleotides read TGTGCCAGCAGTCCGGACAACTTTTCACCCCTCCACTTT.

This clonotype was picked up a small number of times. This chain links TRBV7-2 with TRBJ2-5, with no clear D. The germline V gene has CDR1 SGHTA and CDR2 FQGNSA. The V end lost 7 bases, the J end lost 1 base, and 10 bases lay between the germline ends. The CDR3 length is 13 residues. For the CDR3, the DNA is TGTGCCAGCAACATGCCCCCCCAAGAGACCCAGTACTTC. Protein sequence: CASNMPPQETQYF. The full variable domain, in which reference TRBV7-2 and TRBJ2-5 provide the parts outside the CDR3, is GAGVSQSPSNKVTEKGKDVELRCDPISGHTALYWYRQSLGQGLEFLIYFQGNSAPDKSGLPSDRFSAERTGGSVSTLTIQRTQQEDSAVYLCASNMPPQETQYFGPGTRLLVL.

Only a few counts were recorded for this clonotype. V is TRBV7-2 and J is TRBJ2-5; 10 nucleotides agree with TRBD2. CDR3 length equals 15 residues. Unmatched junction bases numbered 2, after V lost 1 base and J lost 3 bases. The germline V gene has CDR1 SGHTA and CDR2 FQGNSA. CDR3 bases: TGTGCCAGCAGCTTAGTAGGACTAGCGGAAGAGACCCAGTACTTC. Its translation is CASSLVGLAEETQYF.

This chain's CDR3 is CASSFRQGASYYEQYF. DNA for the CDR3: TGTGCCAGCAGTTTCAGACAGGGGGCGAGCTACTACGAGCAGTACTTC. This chain uses TRBV27 with TRBJ2-7, with 10 bases that match TRBD1. The CDR3 is 16 amino acids. Looked up from germline, CDR1 is MNHEY and CDR2 is SMNVEV (reference sequence). Germline trimming cut 3 bases from V and 3 bases from J; bases unmatched to any gene: 8.

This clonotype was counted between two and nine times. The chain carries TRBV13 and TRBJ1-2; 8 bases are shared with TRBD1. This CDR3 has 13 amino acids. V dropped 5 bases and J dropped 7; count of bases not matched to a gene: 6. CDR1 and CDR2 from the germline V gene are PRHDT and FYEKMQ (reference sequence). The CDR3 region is CASSELDRGGYTF. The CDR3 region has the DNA TGTGCCAGCAGCGAACTCGACAGGGGTGGCTACACCTTC.

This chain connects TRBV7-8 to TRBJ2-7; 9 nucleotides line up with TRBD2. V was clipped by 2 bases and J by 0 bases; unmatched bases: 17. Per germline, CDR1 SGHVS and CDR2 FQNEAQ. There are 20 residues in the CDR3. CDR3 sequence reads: CASSLFGQGLAHPSSYEQYF. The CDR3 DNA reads TGTGCCAGCAGCTTATTTGGGCAGGGACTAGCTCACCCCAGCTCCTACGAGCAGTACTTC. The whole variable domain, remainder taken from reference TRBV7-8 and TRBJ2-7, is GAGVSQSPRYKVAKRGQDVALRCDPISGHVSLFWYQQALGQGPEFLTYFQNEAQLDKSGLPSDRFFAERPEGSVSTLKIQRTQQEDSAVYLCASSLFGQGLAHPSSYEQYFGPGTRLTVT.

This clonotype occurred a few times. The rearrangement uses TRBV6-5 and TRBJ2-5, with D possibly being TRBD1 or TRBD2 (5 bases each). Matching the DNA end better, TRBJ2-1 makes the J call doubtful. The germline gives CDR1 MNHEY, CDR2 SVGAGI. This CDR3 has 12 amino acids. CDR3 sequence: CASSYGTNEQFF. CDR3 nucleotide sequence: TGTGCCAGCAGTTACGGGACCAATGAGCAGTTCTTC.

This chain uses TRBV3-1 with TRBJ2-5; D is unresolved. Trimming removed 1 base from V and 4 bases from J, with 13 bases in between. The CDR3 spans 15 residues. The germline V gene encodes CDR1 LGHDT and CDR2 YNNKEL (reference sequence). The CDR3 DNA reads TGTGCCAGCAGCCAAGTGACTGCTCCGGGAGAGACCCAGTACTTC. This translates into CASSQVTAPGETQYF.

Here the CDR3 reads CASSPPSSSGTQYF. The CDR3 DNA reads TGTGCCAGCTCACCACCGAGCAGCTCGGGGACCCAGTACTTC. The chain joins TRBV18 to TRBJ2-5; D not certain. The CDR3 spans 14 residues. The V gene lost 0 bases and the J gene lost 7 bases, with 12 bases spanning the gap. Looked up from germline, CDR1 is KGHSH and CDR2 is LQKENI.

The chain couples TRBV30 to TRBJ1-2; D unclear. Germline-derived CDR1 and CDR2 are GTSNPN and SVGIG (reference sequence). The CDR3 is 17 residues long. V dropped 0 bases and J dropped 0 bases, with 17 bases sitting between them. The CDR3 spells CAWSVPAPGPANYGYTF. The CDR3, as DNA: TGTGCCTGGAGTGTACCGGCCCCAGGCCCTGCTAACTATGGCTACACCTTC.

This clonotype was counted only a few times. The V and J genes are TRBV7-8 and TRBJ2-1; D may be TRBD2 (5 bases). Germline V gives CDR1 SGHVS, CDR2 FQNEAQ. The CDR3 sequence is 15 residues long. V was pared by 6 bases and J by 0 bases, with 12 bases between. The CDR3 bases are TGTGCCAGCAGGACCACGGGAAACTCCTACAATGAGCAGTTCTTC. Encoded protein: CASRTTGNSYNEQFF.

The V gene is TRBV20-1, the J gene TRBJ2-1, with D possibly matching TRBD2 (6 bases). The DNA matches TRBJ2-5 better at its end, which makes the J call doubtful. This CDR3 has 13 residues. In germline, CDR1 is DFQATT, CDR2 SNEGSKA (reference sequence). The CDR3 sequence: CSARGSGQETQYF. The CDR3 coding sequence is TGCAGTGCTAGAGGAAGCGGGCAAGAGACCCAGTACTTC.